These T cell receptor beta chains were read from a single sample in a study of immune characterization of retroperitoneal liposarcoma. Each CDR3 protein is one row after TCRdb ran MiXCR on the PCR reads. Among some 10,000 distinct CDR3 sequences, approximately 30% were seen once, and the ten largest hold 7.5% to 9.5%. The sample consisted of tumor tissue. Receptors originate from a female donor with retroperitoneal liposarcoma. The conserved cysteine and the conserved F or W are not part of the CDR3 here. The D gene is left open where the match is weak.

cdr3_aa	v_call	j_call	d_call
ASSGPGQGLILLPAYNSPLH	TRBV6-1	TRBJ1-6	TRBD1
ASTDFNEQY	TRBV6-1	.	.
ASSQDARGFDTQY	TRBV4-1	TRBJ2-3	.
ASSPNLAGVLNEQF	TRBV12-3/TRBV12-4	TRBJ2-1	TRBD2
ASSLTGASYNEQY	TRBV7-8	TRBJ2-5	TRBD1
ASITGGDTGELY	TRBV6-6	TRBJ2-3	TRBD1
ASSLETGELF	TRBV11-3	TRBJ2-2	.
ASSYSRGTNNEQF	TRBV6-6	TRBJ2-1	.
ASRREAGGNEQY	TRBV6-4	TRBJ2-7	.
ASSSPEAIGDEQF	TRBV25-1	TRBJ2-1	.
ASSSRTSGEQF	TRBV7-3	TRBJ2-1	TRBD2
ASSAAGGSGANVLT	TRBV6-4	TRBJ2-6	TRBD1
AIGGWSTGELF	TRBV10-3	TRBJ2-2	.
ASKRQSSYEQY	TRBV6-1	.	.
ASRNPSSEQF	TRBV6-1	TRBJ2-1	.
ASSNRKQGARYNEQF	TRBV11-1	TRBJ2-1	TRBD1
ASSLWGPDNEQY	TRBV12-3/TRBV12-4	TRBJ2-4	.
ASSRVGREATDTQY	TRBV6-6	TRBJ2-3	TRBD2
ASSLVPGTGLYEQF	TRBV7-8	TRBJ2-1	TRBD1
AIRQLSGNTIY	TRBV6-1	TRBJ1-3	.
ASSQGLAEPEQY	TRBV4-1	TRBJ2-7	TRBD2
ASSLALGTGSYNEQF	TRBV7-2	TRBJ2-1	.
ASSFTDSNYGYT	TRBV12-3/TRBV12-4	TRBJ1-2	.
ASSPEPHWGRETQY	TRBV6-1	.	.
ASAGPRGVWEQY	TRBV11-2	TRBJ2-7	TRBD2
ASSPLRGGSYEQF	TRBV7-2	TRBJ2-1	TRBD2
ASSPTPGSGSRDQNYGYT	TRBV12-3/TRBV12-4	TRBJ1-2	.
ASSQLAGVLDTQY	TRBV7-2	TRBJ2-3	TRBD2
ASSELAGGTDTQF	TRBV6-1	TRBJ2-1	TRBD2
ASSMTGADYGYT	TRBV6-6	TRBJ1-2	TRBD1
ASSYSRRQETQF	TRBV6-6	TRBJ2-1	.
ASSTRSYNEKLF	TRBV6-1	TRBJ1-4	.
ASSLSPDTSSQTQY	TRBV27	.	.
ASSRLGQGPAGGLGSPLH	TRBV12-3/TRBV12-4	TRBJ1-6	TRBD1
ASSDLGQSNEQF	TRBV10-1	TRBJ2-1	.
ASSLGLAGGGEQF	TRBV7-8	TRBJ2-1	TRBD2
ASTAGTGYNEQY	TRBV7-8	TRBJ2-5	TRBD1
ASSLIGQGGGSLFSPLH	TRBV5-1	TRBJ1-6	TRBD1
ASRISGTYPEQY	TRBV6-1	.	TRBD2
ASSFILQEQF	TRBV12-3/TRBV12-4	TRBJ2-1	.
ASSTGTGGYEQF	TRBV6-1	TRBJ2-1	TRBD1
ASSRRGRIEETQY	TRBV7-2	TRBJ2-5	.